This T cell receptor (beta chain) came from a study of blood T cells in healthy people across ages. Peripheral blood was drawn, approximately 9.4 milliliters per donor. Total RNA extraction produced at least 5 micrograms (per sample) for the study. With V trimmed by 6 bases and J by 4 bases, 11 bases remained unmatched. The CDR3 sequence is 16 residues long. CDR1 is DFQATT and CDR2 is SNEGSKA in the germline V gene (reference sequence). Primers used in a second PCR of about 7 to 12 cycles were a sample-barcoded 5' primer and a J-beta primer mix. TCRdb re-called the 5' RACE reads through MiXCR, storing one row per CDR3 protein. The data show over 500,000 distinct CDR3 sequences, more than 45% seen once. This clonotype appeared many times.

This receptor was identified in a woman aged 80 or older in good health. The sequencing input was blood. The V gene is TRBV20-1, the J gene TRBJ2-1, with 11 bases fitting TRBD2. CDR3 coding DNA: TGCAGTGCACCTTATTCGGGACTAGCGGTTTACAATGAGCAGTTCTTC. Its translation is CSAPYSGLAVYNEQFF.